The clone carrying this T cell receptor (beta chain) was detected ten times or more. Germline and junction disagree at one end, which may indicate a read error. MiXCR, applied by TCRdb to the PCR reads, yields one record per CDR3 protein. Of 460,000 or so distinct CDR3 sequences listed, 20% to 25% are singletons. The data were taken from a study of molecular identifiers for immune sequencing clone quantification. The sequence came from a human donor in good health. Some libraries in this study had Jurkat cell RNA spiked in. Sequencing was carried out using naive CD8+ T cells from blood, with Jurkat cell RNA spiked in. The subset was: FACS-sorted CD8+CD4-CCR7+CD45RA+ naive T cells.

In DNA, the CDR3 is TGTGCCAGCAGCTTAGGGACAGGGACGTACGAGCAGTACTTC. This translates into CASSLGTGTYEQYF. The V and J genes are TRBV5-1 and TRBJ2-7; 9 positions agree with TRBD1. CDR3 length: 14 residues. Germline V gene lookup returns CDR1 SGHRS and CDR2 YFSETQ. The full variable domain, rest sourced from reference TRBV5-1 and TRBJ2-7, is KAGVTQTPRYLIKTRGQQVTLSCSPISGHRSVSWYQQTPGQGLQFLFEYFSETQRNKGNFPGRFSGRQFSNSRSEMNVSTLELGDSALYLCASSLGTGTYEQYFGPGTRLTVT.